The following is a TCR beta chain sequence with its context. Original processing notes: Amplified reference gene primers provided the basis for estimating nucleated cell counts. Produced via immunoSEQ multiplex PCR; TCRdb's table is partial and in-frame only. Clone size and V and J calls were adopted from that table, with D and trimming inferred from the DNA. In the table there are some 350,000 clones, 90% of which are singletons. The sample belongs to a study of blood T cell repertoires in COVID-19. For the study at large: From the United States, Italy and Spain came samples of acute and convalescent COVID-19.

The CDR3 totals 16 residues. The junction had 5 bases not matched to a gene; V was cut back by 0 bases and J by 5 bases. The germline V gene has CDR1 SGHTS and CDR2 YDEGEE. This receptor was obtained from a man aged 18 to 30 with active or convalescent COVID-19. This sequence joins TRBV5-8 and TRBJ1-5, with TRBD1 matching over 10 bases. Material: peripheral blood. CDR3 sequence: CASSLGGTGAYQPQHF. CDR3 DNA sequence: TGTGCCAGCAGCTTGGGTGGGACAGGGGCCTATCAGCCCCAGCATTTT.